Listed below are T cell receptor beta chains from one sample, sequenced in a study of blood T cell repertoires in COVID-19. TCRdb's table, derived via immunoSEQ multiplex PCR, lists solely in-frame clones and lacks some. In the table there are over 130,000 clones, approximately 83% of which are singletons. Sequencing was performed on peripheral blood. Receptors were obtained from a human donor in a cohort sampled during active COVID-19. CDR3s include the opening cysteine and the closing phenylalanine or tryptophan. D genes are given only for firm matches. Clone size is stated in some rows and not others, as once, few, many or a class when expanded.

CASSLNTQQYF,TGTGCCAGCAGCCTAAATACGCAGCAGTACTTC,TRBV13,TRBJ2-7,few,NA
CASSSGQYRGNTIYF,TGTGCCAGCAGTTCGGGACAGTATAGGGGAAACACCATATATTTT,TRBV28,TRBJ1-3,NA,TRBD1
CASSKDLGNRGANYGYTF,TGTGCCAGCAGCAAAGATTTAGGGAACCGTGGGGCGAACTATGGCTACACCTTC,TRBV21-1,TRBJ1-2,NA,NA
CASSEAFAGAQPQHF,TGTGCCAGCAGTGAAGCGTTCGCGGGGGCTCAGCCCCAGCATTTT,TRBV6-1,TRBJ1-5,NA,NA
CASRRTGGETQYF,TGTGCCAGCAGACGGACAGGGGGAGAGACCCAGTACTTC,TRBV5-8,TRBJ2-5,NA,TRBD1
CASSPGQNYGYTF,TGTGCCAGCTCACCGGGACAGAACTATGGCTACACCTTC,TRBV18,TRBJ1-2,few,TRBD1
CASSQEGGQYF,TGTGCCAGCAGCCAAGAGGGGGGGCAGTACTTC,TRBV3-1/TRBV3-2,TRBJ2-7,NA,NA
CASSYTGTVQETQYF,TGTGCCAGCAGTTACACAGGGACAGTCCAAGAGACCCAGTACTTC,TRBV6-5,TRBJ2-5,NA,TRBD1
CASSPMGQGRYGYTF,TGTGCCAGTAGTCCGATGGGACAGGGGAGATATGGCTACACCTTC,TRBV19,TRBJ1-2,NA,TRBD1
CAGTGTGYGYTF,TGTGCCGGAACCGGGACAGGCTATGGCTACACCTTC,TRBV7-2,TRBJ1-2,NA,TRBD1
CASSLGQGHTEAFF,TGTGCCAGCAGCTTAGGGCAGGGGCACACTGAAGCTTTCTTT,TRBV7-2,TRBJ1-1,NA,NA
CASSPLGDRISYNSPLHF,TGTGCCAGCTCCCCCCTGGGGGACAGGATCTCCTATAATTCACCCCTCCACTTT,TRBV18,TRBJ1-6,few,TRBD1
CASSQDLEAIYEQYF,TGTGCCAGCAGCCAAGATTTGGAAGCGATCTACGAGCAGTACTTC,TRBV3-1/TRBV3-2,TRBJ2-7,NA,NA
CASSPERTLYNEQFF,TGCGCCAGCAGCCCCGAGCGGACCCTCTACAATGAGCAGTTCTTC,TRBV10-1,TRBJ2-1,NA,NA
CASSIGSSNSYEQYF,TGTGCCAGTAGTATAGGATCATCTAACTCCTACGAGCAGTACTTC,TRBV19,TRBJ2-7,NA,NA
CASSLEASGGPGFF,TGTGCCAGCAGCTTAGAGGCTAGCGGGGGCCCTGGGTTCTTC,TRBV7-2,TRBJ2-1,NA,TRBD2
CASSSQGQVETQYF,TGTGCCAGCAGCTCTCAGGGACAGGTGGAGACCCAGTACTTC,TRBV7-2,TRBJ2-5,NA,TRBD1
CASSLGGQGAYEQYF,TGCGCCAGCAGCTTGGGGGGACAAGGGGCCTACGAGCAGTACTTC,TRBV5-1,TRBJ2-7,NA,NA
CASSKQGGSKAFF,TGTGCCAGCAGTAAACAGGGGGGGAGTAAAGCTTTCTTT,TRBV6-5,TRBJ1-1,NA,TRBD1
CASVSNRGQAFF,TGTGCTAGTGTCTCGAACAGGGGGCAGGCTTTCTTT,TRBV12-5,TRBJ1-1,NA,TRBD1
CASSYSPAEAFF,TGTGCCAGCAGTTACTCTCCGGCTGAAGCTTTCTTT,TRBV6-6,TRBJ1-1,NA,NA
CASSLGIRENTEAFF,TGTGCCAGCAGCTTGGGGATCAGGGAAAACACTGAAGCTTTCTTT,TRBV5-4,TRBJ1-1,NA,NA
CASSGTSRDTQYF,TGTGCCAGCAGTGGGACTAGCAGAGATACGCAGTATTTT,TRBV25-1,TRBJ2-3,NA,TRBD2
CASSSLFREEGYTF,TGTGCCAGCAGTTCCCTATTCAGGGAAGAAGGCTACACCTTC,TRBV27,TRBJ1-2,NA,NA
CATRDRSSTDTQYF,TGTGCCACCAGGGACAGGTCTAGCACAGATACGCAGTATTTT,TRBV19,TRBJ2-3,NA,TRBD1
CSVDPGGDEQYF,TGCAGCGTTGACCCGGGCGGGGACGAGCAGTACTTC,TRBV29-1,TRBJ2-7,once,NA
CASSPTTPYENSPLHF,TGCGCCAGCAGCCCTACCACCCCCTACGAGAATTCACCCCTCCACTTT,TRBV5-1,TRBJ1-6,NA,NA
CATGGPQPTEAFF,TGTGCCACGGGGGGCCCACAGCCCACTGAAGCTTTCTTT,TRBV10-3,TRBJ1-1,NA,NA
CASSDGTGISYNSPLHF,TGTGCCAGCAGTGATGGGACAGGGATCTCCTATAATTCACCCCTCCACTTT,TRBV2,TRBJ1-6,NA,TRBD1
CASSLRWAGGVVKTQYF,TGTGCCAGCAGTTTAAGGTGGGCAGGGGGCGTCGTAAAGACCCAGTACTTC,TRBV28,TRBJ2-5,NA,TRBD1
CASSPGLSREDGYTF,TGTGCCAGCTCACCAGGGCTTAGTAGGGAGGATGGCTACACCTTC,TRBV18,TRBJ1-2,NA,NA
CASSETGTSPLHF,TGTGCCAGCAGCGAGACAGGGACTTCACCCCTCCACTTT,TRBV7-9,TRBJ1-6,few,TRBD1
CASSLLDRDSQPQHF,TGTGCCAGCAGCTTACTGGACAGGGATAGTCAGCCCCAGCATTTT,TRBV7-2,TRBJ1-5,NA,TRBD1
CASSLRETRGTQYF,TGTGCCAGCAGCTTACGAGAGACCAGAGGGACCCAGTACTTC,TRBV7-2,TRBJ2-5,NA,NA
CASSLWAQQETQYF,TGTGCCAGCAGCTTATGGGCGCAACAAGAGACCCAGTACTTC,TRBV7-3,TRBJ2-5,many,NA
CASRNNRAPSNQPQHF,TGTGCCAGTAGGAACAACAGGGCCCCGAGCAATCAGCCCCAGCATTTT,TRBV19,TRBJ1-5,once,NA
CASTAGKSNQPQHF,TGTGCCAGCACCGCGGGGAAGAGCAATCAGCCCCAGCATTTT,TRBV7-9,TRBJ1-5,few,NA
CASSLLNSAGAFF,TGTGCCAGCAGTTTATTGAACAGCGCGGGGGCTTTCTTT,TRBV12-3/TRBV12-4,TRBJ1-1,NA,NA
CASSLSGGTEAFF,TGTGCCAGCAGCTTATCAGGGGGGACTGAAGCTTTCTTT,TRBV7-9,TRBJ1-1,NA,TRBD1
CASSASAGANVLTF,TGTGCCAGCAGTGCGAGCGCTGGGGCCAACGTCCTGACTTTC,TRBV2,TRBJ2-6,NA,NA
CARSPARGGLAGELFF,TGTGCCAGAAGCCCGGCGAGGGGGGGCCTTGCCGGGGAGCTGTTTTTT,TRBV5-3,TRBJ2-2,few,NA
CASSLESGGAYEQYF,TGTGCCAGCAGCCTGGAGAGCGGGGGAGCCTACGAGCAGTACTTC,TRBV3-1/TRBV3-2,TRBJ2-7,few,TRBD2
CASSPNDRSYNSPLHF,TGTGCCAGCAGCCCCAATGACAGGTCTTATAATTCACCCCTCCACTTT,TRBV7-3,TRBJ1-6,NA,NA
CASSLSGANTGELFF,TGTGCCAGCAGCTTGTCGGGGGCGAACACCGGGGAGCTGTTTTTT,TRBV5-4,TRBJ2-2,once,NA
CASSYGQGRNTEAFF,TGTGCCAGCAGTTACGGACAGGGACGGAACACTGAAGCTTTCTTT,TRBV28,TRBJ1-1,NA,TRBD1
CASSLVSSDTEAFF,TGTGCCAGCAGCTTAGTTTCATCGGACACTGAAGCTTTCTTT,TRBV7-9,TRBJ1-1,NA,NA
CASSRAVHEKLFF,TGTGCCAGTAGTAGGGCCGTACATGAAAAACTGTTTTTT,TRBV19,TRBJ1-4,NA,NA
CASSLTLKLAGKYNEQFF,TGTGCCAGCAGCTTAACCCTAAAACTAGCGGGGAAGTACAATGAGCAGTTCTTC,TRBV7-9,TRBJ2-1,NA,TRBD2
CASSGGTGQTQYF,TGTGCCAGCAGTGGCGGGACAGGGCAGACCCAGTACTTC,TRBV2,TRBJ2-5,once,TRBD1
CASSDKDRGLWAFF,TGTGCCAGTAGTGACAAGGACAGGGGGCTATGGGCTTTCTTT,TRBV19,TRBJ1-1,NA,TRBD1
CASSRDIGNTIYF,TGTGCCAGCAGCCGGGACATTGGAAACACCATATATTTT,TRBV3-1/TRBV3-2,TRBJ1-3,NA,NA
CASSATGASSYEQYF,TGCGCCAGCAGCGCGACAGGGGCGAGCTCCTACGAGCAGTACTTC,TRBV5-1,TRBJ2-7,NA,TRBD1